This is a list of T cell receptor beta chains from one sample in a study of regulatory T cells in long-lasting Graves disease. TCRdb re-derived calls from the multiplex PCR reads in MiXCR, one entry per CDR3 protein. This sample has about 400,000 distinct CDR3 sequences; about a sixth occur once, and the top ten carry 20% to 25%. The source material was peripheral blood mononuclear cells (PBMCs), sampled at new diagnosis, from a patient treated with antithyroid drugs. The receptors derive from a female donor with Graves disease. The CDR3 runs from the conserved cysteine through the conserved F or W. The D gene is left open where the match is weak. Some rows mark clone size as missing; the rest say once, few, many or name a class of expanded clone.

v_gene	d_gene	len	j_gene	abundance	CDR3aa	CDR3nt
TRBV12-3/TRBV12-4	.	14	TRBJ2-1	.	CASSLVDRGNEQFF	TGTGCCAGCAGTTTAGTTGACAGAGGCAATGAGCAGTTCTTC
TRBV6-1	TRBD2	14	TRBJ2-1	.	CATDPGTSVNEQFF	TGTGCCACGGATCCCGGGACTAGCGTCAATGAGCAGTTCTTC
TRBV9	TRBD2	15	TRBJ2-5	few	CASSNLAAGQETQYF	TGTGCCAGCAGCAACCTAGCGGCAGGGCAAGAGACCCAGTACTTC
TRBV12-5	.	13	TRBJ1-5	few	CASGLGLGQPQHF	TGTGCTAGTGGCTTAGGGTTGGGTCAGCCCCAGCATTTT
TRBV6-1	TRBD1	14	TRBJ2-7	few	CATPLGQGAYEQYF	TGTGCCACCCCCCTGGGACAGGGGGCCTACGAGCAGTACTTC
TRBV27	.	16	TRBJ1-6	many	CASSFGARKGNSPLHF	TGTGCCAGCAGTTTCGGAGCAAGGAAGGGTAATTCACCCCTCCACTTT
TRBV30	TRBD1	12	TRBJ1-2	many	CAWSGQNYGYTF	TGTGCCTGGTCGGGACAGAACTATGGCTACACCTTC
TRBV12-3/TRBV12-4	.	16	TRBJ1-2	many	CASSLRPGLANYGYTF	TGTGCCAGCAGTTTAAGACCAGGGCTCGCTAACTATGGCTACACCTTC
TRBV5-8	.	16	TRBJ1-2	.	CASSWRVRQYRNGYTF	TGTGCCAGCAGCTGGCGCGTTCGACAGTACAGGAATGGCTACACCTTC
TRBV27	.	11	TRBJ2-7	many	CASSSWYEQYF	TGTGCCAGCAGTTCATGGTACGAGCAGTACTTC
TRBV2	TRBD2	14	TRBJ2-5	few	CASSDSSGGANQYF	TGTGCCAGCAGTGATTCTAGCGGGGGGGCTAACCAGTACTTC
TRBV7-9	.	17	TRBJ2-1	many	CASSLAVGHLSGNEQFF	TGTGCCAGCAGCTTAGCGGTGGGACACTTATCGGGGAATGAGCAGTTCTTC